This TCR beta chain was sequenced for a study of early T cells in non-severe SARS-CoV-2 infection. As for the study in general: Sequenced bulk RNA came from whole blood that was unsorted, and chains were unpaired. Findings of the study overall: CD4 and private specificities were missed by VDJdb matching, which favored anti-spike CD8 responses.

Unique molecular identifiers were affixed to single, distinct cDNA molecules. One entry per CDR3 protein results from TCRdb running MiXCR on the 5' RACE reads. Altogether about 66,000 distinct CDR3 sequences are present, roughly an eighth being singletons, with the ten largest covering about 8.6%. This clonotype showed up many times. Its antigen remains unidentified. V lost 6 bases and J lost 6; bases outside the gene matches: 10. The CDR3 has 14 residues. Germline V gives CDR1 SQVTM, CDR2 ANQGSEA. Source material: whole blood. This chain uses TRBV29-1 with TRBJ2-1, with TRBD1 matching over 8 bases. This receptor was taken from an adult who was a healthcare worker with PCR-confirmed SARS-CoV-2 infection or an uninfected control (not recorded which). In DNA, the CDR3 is TGCAGCGTGCCCCCAGGGGGCGTCGGCAATGAGCAGTTCTTC. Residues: CSVPPGGVGNEQFF.